The 8 T cell receptor beta chains below were found in one sample sequenced in a study of cytomegalovirus exposure and HLA in healthy donors. Primers for the PCR totalled 60 Vbeta and 13 Jbeta. The protocol was immunoSEQ multiplex PCR, while the TCRdb copy is restricted to in-frame clones and leaves out a portion. Of about 140,000 clones in the sample, about 85% were seen once. The sequenced sample was PBMCs. These receptors were collected from a female donor in good health and CMV-seronegative.

V is TRBV18 and J is TRBJ2-1; TRBD2 aligns across 8 bases. This CDR3 is 15 amino acids long. Per germline, CDR1 KGHSH and CDR2 LQKENI. J gave up 8 bases and V 2 bases, and 8 bases lay outside the gene matches. The CDR3 DNA reads TGTGCCAGCTCACCATTCGGGGGGGTCGAGGATGAGCAGTTCTTC. Translation: CASSPFGGVEDEQFF.

For this clone: Other DNA sequences in the sample encode the same CDR3. The J gene is TRBJ1-5, the V gene TRBV5-6; TRBD1 aligns across 8 bases. V shed 4 bases, J shed 4 bases, and the junction held 4 bases outside the gene matches. Germline V gene sequence: CDR1 SGHDT, CDR2 YYEEEE. The CDR3 contains 14 residues. CDR3 region: CASSLRQGNQPQHF. The CDR3 coding sequence is TGTGCCAGCAGCCTGCGACAGGGGAATCAGCCCCAGCATTTT.

V usage is TRBV30 and J usage is TRBJ2-5; 8 bases map to TRBD1. The CDR3 is made up of 14 amino acids. Germline values: CDR1 GTSNPN, CDR2 SVGIG (reference sequence). Unmatched junction bases numbered 7, after V lost 4 bases and J lost 3 bases. The DNA for the CDR3 is TGTGCCTGGACCCCGACAGGGGCGGAAGAGACCCAGTACTTC. Its protein is CAWTPTGAEETQYF. Complete variable domain (other parts from reference TRBV30 and TRBJ2-5): SQTIHQWPATLVQPVGSPLSLECTVEGTSNPNLYWYRQAAGRGLQLLFYSVGIGQISSEVPQNLSASRPQDRQFILSSKKLLLSDSGFYLCAWTPTGAEETQYFGPGTRLLVL.

V and J are TRBV2 and TRBJ2-1, with D possibly being TRBD2 (6 bases). CDR3 length equals 13 residues. The V and J ends lost 11 bases and 6 bases respectively, with 17 bases between them. In germline, CDR1 is SNHLY, CDR2 FYNNEI. CDR3 coding DNA: TGTGCCGGAACCCGGGACTTCCTCAATGAGCAGTTCTTC. It codes for CAGTRDFLNEQFF.

This chain joins TRBV5-4 and TRBJ1-2; 8 bases are a match to TRBD1. After removal of 4 bases from V and 6 bases from J, the junction contained 5 bases not matched to a gene. Germline CDR1 reads SGHNT; CDR2 reads YYREEE (reference sequence). The CDR3 covers 13 residues. The CDR3 DNA follows: TGTGCCAGCAGCGATGACAGGGGCGATGGCTACACCTTC. Translation gives CASSDDRGDGYTF.

This sequence joins TRBV9 and TRBJ2-3, with D tentatively TRBD2 (6 bases). The CDR3 is made up of 14 amino acids. V lost 7 bases to trimming and J lost 2 bases, with 14 bases between them. CDR1 is SGDLS and CDR2 is YYNGEE in the germline V gene. CDR3 nucleotide sequence: TGTGCCAGCGAGGCGGGGCATAACACAGATACGCAGTATTTT. Its protein product is CASEAGHNTDTQYF.

This clone has only one observation. The chain couples TRBV7-9 to TRBJ1-2; D call uncertain. CDR1 is SEHNR, CDR2 FQNEAQ, per germline (reference sequence). The germline V and J ends were trimmed by 1 base and 8 bases, with 8 bases remaining between them. This CDR3 contains 12 residues. CDR3 nucleotide sequence: TGTGCCAGCAGCTTAGAAGCCCGGGGCTACACCTTC. Translation: CASSLEARGYTF.

The chain uses TRBV30 and TRBJ2-7; a weak D match, TRBD2 (5 bases). V was trimmed by 4 bases and J by 0 bases, leaving 10 bases between them. CDR3 length: 13 residues. Germline V lookup: CDR1 GTSNPN, CDR2 SVGIG (reference sequence). CDR3 in DNA: TGTGCCTGGACAGGACTGAGCTCCTACGAGCAGTACTTC. Amino acid sequence: CAWTGLSSYEQYF.